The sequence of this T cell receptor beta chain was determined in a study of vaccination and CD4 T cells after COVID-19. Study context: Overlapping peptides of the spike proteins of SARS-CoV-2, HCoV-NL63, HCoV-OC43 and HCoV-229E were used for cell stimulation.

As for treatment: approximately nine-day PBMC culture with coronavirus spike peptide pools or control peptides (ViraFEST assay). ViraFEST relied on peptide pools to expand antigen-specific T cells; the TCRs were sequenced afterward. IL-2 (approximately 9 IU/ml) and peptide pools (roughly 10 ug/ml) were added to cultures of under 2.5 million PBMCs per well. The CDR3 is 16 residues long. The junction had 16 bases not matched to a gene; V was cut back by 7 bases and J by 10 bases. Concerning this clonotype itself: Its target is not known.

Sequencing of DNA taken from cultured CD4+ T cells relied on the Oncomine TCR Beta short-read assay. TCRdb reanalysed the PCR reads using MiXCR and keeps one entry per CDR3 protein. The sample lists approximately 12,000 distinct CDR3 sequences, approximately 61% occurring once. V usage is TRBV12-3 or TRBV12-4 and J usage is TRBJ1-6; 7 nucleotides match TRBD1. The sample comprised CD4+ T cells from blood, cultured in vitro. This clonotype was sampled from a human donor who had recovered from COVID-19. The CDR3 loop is CASISRGGQRDSPLHF. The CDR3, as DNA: TGTGCCAGCATATCCAGGGGGGGACAGAGGGACTCACCCCTCCACTTT.